Below, 23 T cell receptor beta chains from the same sample are listed, as sequenced in a study of blood T cells in healthy people across ages. A sample-barcoded 5' primer and a J-beta primer mix were used in a second PCR of about 6 to 11 cycles. TCRdb called the 5' RACE reads again in MiXCR, with one record for every CDR3 protein. In the table there are roughly 1 million distinct CDR3 sequences, around 27% of which are singletons. These data were likewise used in another study, on T cells of mothers and their children.

The specimen was blood. The origin of the receptors is a girl aged 2-10 years in good health.

The chain uses TRBV20-1 and TRBJ2-5; D possibly corresponds to TRBD1 (5 bases). V gave up 5 bases and J gave up 3 bases, with 16 bases separating them. The CDR3 spans 14 residues. Per the germline V gene, CDR1 is DFQATT and CDR2 is SNEGSKA (reference sequence). CDR3 DNA: TGCAGTGCTGTAGGGGTCCAGGATGAAGAGACCCAGTACTTC. Its translation is CSAVGVQDEETQYF.

This clonotype was detected only a few times. This chain joins TRBV19 and TRBJ2-1; 10 nucleotides agree with TRBD1. In germline, CDR1 is LNHDA, CDR2 SQIVND (reference sequence). This CDR3 is 13 amino acids long. Trimming at V came to 7 bases and at J to 8 bases, leaving 5 bases not matched to a gene. The DNA for the CDR3 is TGTGCCAGTACTCAGGACAGGGGGGATGAGCAGTTCTTC. Protein product: CASTQDRGDEQFF.

The chain couples TRBV7-2 to TRBJ2-1; TRBD1 matches at 7 bases. The DNA end favors TRBJ2-5, so the J call may be wrong. The germline V gene has CDR1 SGHTA and CDR2 FQGNSA. The CDR3 extends over 14 amino acids. The chain's CDR3 is CASSLGTAKETQYF. The CDR3 nucleotides are TGTGCCAGCAGCTTGGGGACAGCCAAGGAGACCCAGTACTTC.

Only a few counts were recorded for this clonotype. The rearrangement joins TRBV9 to TRBJ2-2; TRBD1 is a possible D gene (5 bases). This CDR3 region has 15 residues. V lost 4 bases and J 1 base, leaving 11 bases between the germline ends. The germline gives CDR1 SGDLS, CDR2 YYNGEE. In DNA form, the CDR3 reads TGTGCCAGCAGCCTCGGACAATTGAACACCGGGGAGCTGTTTTTT. It is translated as CASSLGQLNTGELFF.

The genes are TRBV15 and TRBJ2-7; D could derive from TRBD1 or TRBD2 (5 bases each). There are 16 residues in the CDR3. The V end was cut by 4 bases, the J end by 4 bases, with 20 bases between. The germline V gene has CDR1 LNHNV and CDR2 YYDKDF (reference sequence). CDR3 in DNA: TGTGCCACCAGCATGGGACGGTCACAGCTTGGGTACGAGCAGTACTTC. It codes for CATSMGRSQLGYEQYF. Combining the CDR3 with reference TRBV15 and TRBJ2-7 gives the whole variable domain DAMVIQNPRYQVTQFGKPVTLSCSQTLNHNVMYWYQQKSSQAPKLLFHYYDKDFNNEADTPDNFQSRRPNTSFCFLDIRSPGLGDTAMYLCATSMGRSQLGYEQYFGPGTRLTVT.

The chain uses TRBV7-2 and TRBJ2-4, with TRBD1 matching 7 bases. The CDR3 has 15 amino acids. Germline V gene sequence: CDR1 SGHTA, CDR2 FQGNSA. The J segment lost 6 bases and the V segment lost 0 bases, leaving 5 bases of the junction unmatched. CDR3 DNA: TGTGCCAGCAGCTTAGCGAGGGGGCACTCAAACATTCAGTACTTC. It specifies CASSLARGHSNIQYF.

The V gene is TRBV7-6, the J gene TRBJ2-5, with 7 bases matching TRBD2. The CDR3 contains 16 residues. With 5 bases clipped from V and 11 bases from J, the junction kept 20 bases outside the gene matches. Germline V gene sequence: CDR1 SGHVS, CDR2 FNYEAQ. For the CDR3, the DNA is TGTGCCAGCAGCCTAGATTTGGGGGGGGGTCGAGAGGAGCAGTACTTC. Protein sequence: CASSLDLGGGREEQYF.

This clonotype occurred a few times. The V and J genes are TRBV18 and TRBJ1-6, with D possibly being TRBD1 (6 bases). V shed 2 bases and J shed 9 bases, with 14 bases lying between them. Germline loops: CDR1 KGHSH, CDR2 LQKENI. CDR3 length equals 15 residues. The CDR3 loop reads CASSPGNGGPSPLHF. The CDR3 coding sequence is TGTGCCAGCTCACCAGGGAACGGGGGGCCTTCACCCCTCCACTTT.

V and J are TRBV5-1 and TRBJ1-2, with TRBD1 as a possible D gene (5 bases). The CDR3 loop spans 13 amino acids. Germline CDR1 is SGHRS and CDR2 is YFSETQ. Deletions cut 3 bases from V and 8 bases from J, with 14 bases between. The CDR3 DNA reads TGCGCCAGCAGCTCCCAGGGTAGTAACGGCTACACCTTC. As protein: CASSSQGSNGYTF.

The chain employs TRBV7-2 and TRBJ2-3, with TRBD2 matching over 10 bases. V lost 3 bases, J lost 2 bases, and 5 bases stayed unmatched. Germline V gene lookup returns CDR1 SGHTA and CDR2 FQGNSA. The CDR3 has 16 amino acids. The CDR3 DNA sequence: TGTGCCAGCAGCTTCACCGGGACTAGCGACACAGATACGCAGTATTTT. This translates into CASSFTGTSDTDTQYF.

V and J are TRBV20-1 and TRBJ2-7; possible D gene TRBD1, 5 bases. The V end was cut by 6 bases, the J end by 0 bases, with 12 bases between. The CDR3 is made up of 13 amino acids. Per germline, CDR1 DFQATT and CDR2 SNEGSKA (reference sequence). The CDR3 reads CSARNQGSYEQYF. Written as DNA, the CDR3 is TGCAGTGCCAGGAACCAGGGCTCCTACGAGCAGTACTTC.

The V and J genes are TRBV2 and TRBJ2-6; weak D call: TRBD1 (7 bases). The CDR3 has 16 amino acids. The germline V and J ends were trimmed by 11 bases and 0 bases, with 17 bases remaining between them. CDR1 is SNHLY and CDR2 is FYNNEI in the germline V gene. DNA for the CDR3: TGTGCCGGAATGACAGGGCGGGACTCTGGGGCCAACGTCCTGACTTTC. Its translation: CAGMTGRDSGANVLTF.

The genes are TRBV12-3 or TRBV12-4 and TRBJ1-5; D ambiguous. V lost 5 bases and J lost 7, with 12 bases in between. CDR3 size: 13 residues. CDR3 residues: CASSPSLDQPQHF. The DNA for the CDR3 is TGTGCCAGCAGTCCCAGCCTAGACCAGCCCCAGCATTTT.

The chain combines TRBV2 with TRBJ2-7, with 8 bases matching TRBD2. The J call is doubtful: the DNA matches TRBJ2-1 better. The CDR3 contains 16 residues. Germline V gives CDR1 SNHLY, CDR2 FYNNEI. The chain's CDR3 is CASSELGLAVIDEQFF. The CDR3 DNA sequence: TGTGCCAGCAGTGAACTAGGACTAGCCGTAATCGATGAGCAGTTCTTC.

The table lists this clonotype with a few counts. The chain employs TRBV4-1 and TRBJ1-1, with a tentative D call TRBD1 (6 bases). Per the germline V gene, CDR1 is MGHRA and CDR2 is YSYEKL. This CDR3 spans 17 amino acids. With 1 base removed from V and 4 bases from J, the gap between germline ends came to 19 bases. The CDR3 sequence is CASSQAFRQASGTEAFF. As DNA, the CDR3 is TGCGCCAGCAGCCAAGCCTTCAGACAGGCGTCGGGCACTGAAGCTTTCTTT.

The chain links TRBV4-1 to TRBJ1-5; a weak D match, TRBD1 (5 bases). This CDR3 has 18 amino acids. The V gene's germline CDR1 is MGHRA and CDR2 YSYEKL. Trimming stripped 0 bases from V and 5 bases from J, with 20 bases between. The CDR3 spells CASSQEPPGRDLDQPQHF. The CDR3 bases are TGCGCCAGCAGCCAAGAGCCCCCAGGCAGGGACTTGGATCAGCCCCAGCATTTT.

The V call is TRBV20-1, the J call TRBJ1-2; 8 nucleotides align to TRBD1. V trimming: 3 bases; J trimming: 6 bases; junction bases outside the gene matches: 9. CDR3 length: 14 amino acids. Germline V gene sequence: CDR1 DFQATT, CDR2 SNEGSKA (reference sequence). The CDR3 reads CSASKGQASDGYTF. The CDR3, as DNA: TGCAGTGCTAGTAAGGGACAGGCTTCAGATGGCTACACCTTC.

The chain uses TRBV12-3 or TRBV12-4 and TRBJ1-2; 7 bases map to TRBD1. Trimming cost V 6 bases and J 7 bases; bases outside gene matches: 8. The CDR3 consists of 13 residues. CDR3 loop: CASRSQGSCGYTF. The DNA for the CDR3 is TGTGCCAGCAGGTCACAGGGGAGCTGTGGCTACACCTTC.

This clonotype was counted a few times. The chain combines TRBV7-2 with TRBJ1-5; no definite D call. The CDR3 has 14 residues. The V gene's germline CDR1 is SGHTA and CDR2 FQGNSA. The V end was cut by 5 bases, the J end by 0 bases, with 8 bases between. DNA for the CDR3: TGTGCCAGCAGCGCCGATTCTAGCAATCAGCCCCAGCATTTT. Translating gives CASSADSSNQPQHF.

This chain uses TRBV4-3 with TRBJ2-3; no definite D call. Looked up from germline, CDR1 is LGHNA and CDR2 is YSLEER. V dropped 0 bases and J dropped 12 bases, with 13 bases sitting between them. The CDR3 loop spans 13 amino acids. The CDR3 DNA follows: TGCGCCAGCAGCCAAGACTCAGAATCGGCCCAGTATTTT. Amino acid sequence: CASSQDSESAQYF.

This chain links TRBV7-2 with TRBJ1-3, with TRBD1 identical over 8 bases. This CDR3 has 15 residues. J lost 4 bases, V lost 5 bases, and 7 bases had no gene match. CDR1 is SGHTA and CDR2 is FQGNSA in the germline V gene. The CDR3 DNA reads as TGTGCCAGCAGCCCACTGGACAGGGTAGGAAACACCATATATTTT. Translation gives CASSPLDRVGNTIYF.

The chain uses TRBV7-6 and TRBJ2-2, with 9 bases aligning to TRBD2. CDR3 length equals 16 residues. V shed 3 bases and J 5 bases; nucleotides not matched to a gene: 7. CDR1 and CDR2 (germline): SGHVS, FNYEAQ. CDR3 nucleotide sequence: TGTGCCAGCAGCTTCTTAGCGGGAGAAAGGACCGGGGAGCTGTTTTTT. Its translation is CASSFLAGERTGELFF.

This CDR3 is CASTPLISSYEQYF. The DNA for the CDR3 is TGTGCCAGCACCCCCCTTATCAGCTCCTACGAGCAGTACTTC. The V call is TRBV28, the J call TRBJ2-1; D unclear. The DNA end favors TRBJ2-7, so the J call may be wrong. This CDR3 contains 14 residues. Germline CDR1 is MDHEN and CDR2 is SYDVKM.